A single sample is the source of the 13 T cell receptor beta chains below, sequenced in a study of T cells in women clearing cervical HPV infection. The method was immunoSEQ multiplex PCR; TCRdb's version includes in-frame clones alone and lacks a portion of them. With some 40,000 clones in the sample, the ten largest clones hold approximately 1.2%. The specimen was blood buffy coat. The receptors here all came from a woman aged 18 to 75 with a cervical HPV16 infection that either progressed to CIN3+ or cleared (not recorded which).

As for this clone: The sequenced fragment ends 3 residues before the CDR3 boundary, so the rest is inferred from the germline J gene. The chain uses TRBV7-3 and TRBJ2-2; D perhaps matches TRBD1 (6 bases). CDR1 SGHTA and CDR2 FQGTGA come from the germline V gene. The CDR3 loop spans 15 amino acids. The CDR3 DNA, read in part, is TGTGCCAGCAGCTCGGTCGCGTCAGGGGCCAACGTG. Its protein is CASSSVASGANV. From start to end, the CDR3 is CASSSVASGANVLFF.

Concerning this clone: The CDR3 is cut off 3 residues early in the read; its end comes from the germline J gene. V is TRBV5-4 and J is TRBJ2-5; 9 bases fit TRBD2. Germline values: CDR1 SGHNT, CDR2 YYREEE (reference sequence). Losses at the gene ends were 0 bases for V and 1 base for J; bases not matched to a gene: 4. This CDR3 comprises 16 residues. The CDR3 loop is CASSLAAAGGQETQYF. The DNA read from the CDR3 is TGTGCCAGCAGCTTGGCCGCAGCGGGGGGCCAAGAGACC.

The covered CDR3 bases are TGTGCCAGTAGTAACCTACAGGGGGCGAGGGCAGATACG. Protein: CASSNLQGARADT. The whole CDR3 is CASSNLQGARADTQYF. The chain has TRBV19 and TRBJ2-3; 9 nucleotides align to TRBD1. Read data end 3 residues before the CDR3 end; the end is taken from the germline J gene. CDR1 LNHDA and CDR2 SQIVND come from the germline V gene (reference sequence). The CDR3 loop spans 16 amino acids. The J segment lost 4 bases and the V segment lost 4 bases, leaving 9 bases of the junction unmatched. Looking up the rest from reference TRBV19 and TRBJ2-3 gives the full variable domain: DGGITQSPKYLFRKEGQNVTLSCEQNLNHDAMYWYRQDPGQGLRLIYYSQIVNDFQKGDIAEGYSVSREKKESFPLTVTSAQKNPTAFYLCASSNLQGARADTQYFGPGTRLTVL.

The CDR3 loop reads CASSFGGQGQPQHF. The CDR3 bases that were read are TGTGCCAGCAGCTTCGGGGGGCAAGGGCAGCCC. The chain carries TRBV7-2 and TRBJ1-5, with D perhaps TRBD1 (6 bases). The read terminates 3 residues ahead of where the CDR3 ends, so the germline J gene completes it. Per the germline V gene, CDR1 is SGHTA and CDR2 is FQGNSA. Between the trimmed V and J ends, which lost 3 bases and 7 bases, there was a span of 13 bases. The CDR3 consists of 14 residues.

Regarding this clone: The read terminates 3 residues ahead of where the CDR3 ends, so the germline J gene completes it. The J gene is TRBJ1-1, the V gene TRBV30, with D uncertain. V lost 3 bases, J lost 1 base, and 6 bases lay in between. The V gene's germline CDR1 is GTSNPN and CDR2 SVGIG (reference sequence). The CDR3 has 12 amino acids. CDR3 DNA (partial): TGTGCCTGGAGACAGCCGAACACTGAA. Encoded protein: CAWRQPNTE. In full, the CDR3 is CAWRQPNTEAFF.

In the case of this clone: The CDR3 end lies 3 residues beyond the end of the read and is filled in from the germline J gene. This sequence joins TRBV18 and TRBJ2-5, with a possible D match to TRBD2 (5 bases). Between the trimmed V and J ends, which lost 2 bases and 4 bases, there was a span of 17 bases. Germline CDR1 KGHSH, CDR2 LQKENI. The CDR3 has 16 residues. CDR3 protein: CASSPTITDYRETQYF. The DNA read from the CDR3 is TGTGCCAGCTCACCAACGATCACTGACTACCGAGAGACC.

Notes on this clone: The CDR3 end falls 3 residues outside the read, so it is completed with the germline J gene. The chain links TRBV6-2 or TRBV6-3 to TRBJ1-5, with D possibly matching TRBD1 (6 bases). Germline V gives CDR1 MNHEY, CDR2 SVGEGT. V was cut by 7 bases and J by 5 bases, with 24 bases left in between. The CDR3 length is 17 residues. CDR3 DNA (partial): TGTGCCAGCACAAGTGTTAGGGCAGGGGCTTGGTATCAGCCC. Translating gives CASTSVRAGAWYQP. Given in full, the CDR3 is CASTSVRAGAWYQPQHF.

Concerning this clone: The missing CDR3 end, 3 residues past where the read stops, is filled in from the germline J gene. J is TRBJ2-1 and V is TRBV19; 12 bases align to TRBD1. This CDR3 has 14 residues. Looked up from germline, CDR1 is LNHDA and CDR2 is SQIVND (reference sequence). J lost 8 bases, V lost 8 bases, and 7 bases had no gene match. CDR3 DNA (partial): TGTGCCAGTCTACCGGGACAGGGGGCATATGAG. Its protein is CASLPGQGAYE. The complete CDR3 protein is CASLPGQGAYEQFF.

As to this clone: With the read ending 3 residues before the CDR3 end, the germline J gene is used to fill in that end. The chain couples TRBV20-1 to TRBJ2-3, with 13 bases fitting TRBD2. This CDR3 contains 16 residues. V shed 6 bases, J shed 0 bases, and the junction held 6 bases outside the gene matches. Germline loops: CDR1 DFQATT, CDR2 SNEGSKA (reference sequence). CDR3 protein: CSATGTSGVSTDTQYF. Partial CDR3 DNA: TGCAGTGCCACCGGGACTAGCGGGGTTAGCACAGATACG.

As regards this clone: The CDR3 end falls 3 residues outside the read, so it is completed with the germline J gene. The sample contains more than one DNA sequence encoding this CDR3. The V call is TRBV18, the J call TRBJ1-3, with 9 bases matching TRBD1. The CDR3 runs 14 residues. V was clipped by 5 bases and J by 8 bases; unmatched bases: 7. Germline-derived CDR1 and CDR2 are KGHSH and LQKENI. The sequenced CDR3 bases are TGTGCCAGCTCAATCACAGGGGGCATGGACACC. The encoded protein is CASSITGGMDT. In full, the CDR3 is CASSITGGMDTIYF.

Concerning this clone itself: The CDR3 end is not reached by the read, which stops 3 residues before it; the germline J gene fills it in. The rearrangement uses TRBV19 and TRBJ2-3, with D possibly matching TRBD2 (6 bases). V shed 2 bases and J shed 0 bases, with 12 bases lying between them. The V gene's germline CDR1 is LNHDA and CDR2 SQIVND (reference sequence). The CDR3 runs to 16 residues. The CDR3 sequence: CASSIRFGTSTDTQYF. The CDR3 DNA, read in part, is TGTGCCAGTAGTATACGGTTTGGGACTAGCACAGATACG.

Concerning this clone: The CDR3 extends 3 residues past the end of the read, so its final part is completed from the germline J gene. V is TRBV20-1 and J is TRBJ2-3, with D perhaps TRBD2 (6 bases). The CDR3 runs to 15 residues. From germline, CDR1 is DFQATT and CDR2 SNEGSKA (reference sequence). V lost 6 bases and J 5 bases, leaving 21 bases between the germline ends. CDR3 protein: CSALHPAGGGDTQYF. The part of the CDR3 DNA that was read is TGCAGTGCCCTACATCCAGCGGGCGGAGGAGATACG.

Concerning this clone: The read is 3 residues too short to cover the CDR3 end, so that end is filled in from the germline J gene. The V call is TRBV4-2, the J call TRBJ2-5; 8 bases agree with TRBD1. Trimming cost V 0 bases and J 0 bases; bases outside gene matches: 12. The germline gives CDR1 LGHNA, CDR2 YNFKEQ. The CDR3 spans 19 residues. Partial CDR3 DNA: TGTGCCAGCAGCCAAGAGTGGAGGAGTGTGGGACAGGACCAAGAGACC. Amino acid sequence: CASSQEWRSVGQDQET. The CDR3 in its entirety is CASSQEWRSVGQDQETQYF.